These T cell receptor beta chains were read from a single sample in a study of response to subunit inactivated influenza vaccine. TCRdb fed the RT-PCR reads into MiXCR, producing one record per CDR3 protein. The sample lists some 500,000 distinct CDR3 sequences; over 25% were seen once. The specimen was CD4+ T cells sorted from PBMCs, collected less than 6 days after vaccination. These receptor sequences come from a man in his fifties or sixties who received an inactivated influenza vaccine. The conserved cysteine and the conserved F or W are not part of the CDR3 here. A D gene is named only where the DNA matches it firmly. Not every row has a clone size; where given, it reads once, few, many or a size class.

clone_size d_call j_call v_call cdr3_aa
. TRBD2 TRBJ2-1 TRBV6-5 ASRITSGRGNEQF
. . TRBJ2-6 TRBV4-1 ASSQDGRESLWGANVLT
few . TRBJ2-6 TRBV15 ATSRVPLTGANVLT
few . TRBJ2-3 TRBV4-1 ASSRGHGDTQY
. . TRBJ2-5 TRBV10-3 AISAPGVETQY
. TRBD1 TRBJ2-1 TRBV7-9 ASSLGAPGQGYNEQF
few . TRBJ2-5 TRBV4-3 ASSQGPRGQRGTQY
. TRBD2 TRBJ2-1 TRBV20-1 SQEGGTSSLSRHSEQF
. . TRBJ2-5 TRBV27 ASSPLDWKAQY
. . TRBJ1-1 TRBV29-1 SVGAGDTEAF
. . TRBJ2-7 TRBV27 ASRPQSPVSYEQY
. TRBD1 TRBJ2-1 TRBV5-6 ASTAGPGTGYNEQF
. TRBD1 TRBJ2-2 TRBV2 ASRKQGAGTGELF
few TRBD1 TRBJ1-2 TRBV11-2 ASSLLTRDRVRNTYGYT
. . TRBJ2-6 TRBV27 ASSSPKSRPAGANVLT
. . TRBJ2-1 TRBV20-1 SARALDSPRNEQF
few . TRBJ2-3 TRBV5-1 ASSFSGSQADTQY
many TRBD1 TRBJ2-1 TRBV5-1 ASSQTGDREQF
. . TRBJ1-1 TRBV20-1 RPRPGGTEAF
few . TRBJ2-3 TRBV29-1 SVRRTGETQY
few . TRBJ1-5 TRBV30 AWSVSELQPQH
. . TRBJ2-1 TRBV20-1 SARVGGPGNEQF
. TRBD1 TRBJ2-1 TRBV5-1 ASSSTGTEYNEQF
few . TRBJ2-5 TRBV24-1 ATSHISNQETQY
. . TRBJ1-5 TRBV28 ASTGWGKPQH
. TRBD2 TRBJ2-1 TRBV20-1 SAGGLAGGNEQF
few TRBD2 TRBJ2-3 TRBV3-1 ASSQERLAVTDTQY
. TRBD1 TRBJ1-1 TRBV7-2 ASSPRQGAYTEAF
few . TRBJ2-1 TRBV12-3/TRBV12-4 ASRTRTSSWLNEQF
few . TRBJ2-7 TRBV7-9 ASSSPGAYEQY
few TRBD2 TRBJ2-5 TRBV5-1 ASSLAVTSGEETQY
few . TRBJ2-7 TRBV7-8 ASSLVDSRSKGYEQY
. . TRBJ2-1 TRBV20-1 SARAGGAHNEQF
. . TRBJ2-2 TRBV20-1 SARDGSSTGELF
few . TRBJ1-1 TRBV4-2 ASSQKLTPEAF
few TRBD2 TRBJ2-2 TRBV5-6 ASSLGPGTSGGPYTGELF
. . TRBJ2-1 TRBV29-1 SVETPGGVNEQF
many . TRBJ2-3 TRBV6-1 ASSERGRTQY
. TRBD1 TRBJ2-1 TRBV4-3 ASSVRQGAPYNEQF
. TRBD2 TRBJ2-1 TRBV7-2 ASSQRGRASYNEQF
many TRBD1 TRBJ2-5 TRBV4-1 ASSPQGQGVETQY
. TRBD1 TRBJ1-2 TRBV20-1 SANRGGGGYT
. . TRBJ1-6 TRBV6-2/TRBV6-3 ASRIQGSDSPLH